The 5 T cell receptor beta chains below were found in one sample sequenced in a study of shared clonotypes between healthy human individuals. TCRdb keeps only in-frame clones here, not all; method: immunoSEQ multiplex PCR. The sample shows 2,100,000 or so clones, nearly 97% of them seen only once. Input material: naive CD4+ T cells sorted from blood. This sample's subset: CD45RA+ positively selected. Receptors were obtained from a man between 18 and 29 years old in good health.

This sequence joins TRBV6-1 and TRBJ1-5; D remains unclear. The germline V and J ends were trimmed by 3 bases and 9 bases, with 12 bases remaining between them. Germline CDR1 and CDR2: MNHNS and SASEGT. The CDR3 is 13 residues long. The CDR3: CASSDSGDGPQHF. In DNA, the CDR3 is TGTGCCAGCAGTGATTCCGGCGACGGGCCCCAGCATTTT.

This clone was observed once. The sample has other DNA sequences that encode this CDR3 too. The chain carries TRBV11-3 and TRBJ2-3, with 8 bases fitting TRBD1. From germline, CDR1 is SGHNT and CDR2 YENEEA. Trimming at V came to 5 bases and at J to 0 bases, leaving 4 bases not matched to a gene. The CDR3 is made up of 15 amino acids. The CDR3: CASSPRQGSTDTQYF. The CDR3 DNA reads TGTGCCAGCAGCCCGAGACAGGGGAGCACAGATACGCAGTATTTT. Looking up the rest from reference TRBV11-3 and TRBJ2-3 gives the full variable domain: EAGVVQSPRYKIIEKKQPVAFWCNPISGHNTLYWYLQNLGQGPELLIRYENEEAVDDSQLPKDRFSAERLKGVDSTLKIQPAELGDSAVYLCASSPRQGSTDTQYFGPGTRLTVL.

The chain carries TRBV6-1 and TRBJ1-5; 8 nucleotides align to TRBD1. This CDR3 has 15 amino acids. Trimming removed 2 bases from V and 7 bases from J; junction bases left unmatched: 7. CDR1 and CDR2 (germline): MNHNS, SASEGT. The CDR3 spells CASSEQGTGLQPQHF. CDR3 DNA sequence: TGTGCCAGCAGTGAACAAGGGACAGGATTGCAGCCCCAGCATTTT.

J is TRBJ2-7 and V is TRBV6-5; weak D call: TRBD2 (6 bases). Looked up from germline, CDR1 is MNHEY and CDR2 is SVGAGI. CDR3 size: 14 residues. V was trimmed by 3 bases and J by 1 base, leaving 10 bases between them. The CDR3 region is CASSYEEGSYEQYF. For the CDR3, the DNA is TGTGCCAGCAGTTATGAGGAGGGATCCTACGAGCAGTACTTC.

The chain has TRBV7-2 and TRBJ1-1; maybe TRBD1 (5 bases). V lost 2 bases and J lost 4, with 11 bases in between. Germline CDR1 reads SGHTA; CDR2 reads FQGNSA. The CDR3 is made up of 14 amino acids. The CDR3 protein is CASSLKGFGTEAFF. The DNA of the CDR3 is TGTGCCAGCAGCTTAAAGGGGTTTGGCACTGAAGCTTTCTTT.